This TCR beta chain came from a study of control samples from healthy donors and cancer patients. Data came from immunoSEQ multiplex PCR; TCRdb stores just in-frame clones and leaves some out. Here the sample spans more than 100,000 clones, around 90% being singletons. CDR3 length: 14 amino acids. V gave up 6 bases and J gave up 8 bases, with 18 bases separating them. Germline V gene data show CDR1 as MRHNA and CDR2 as SNTAGT. This receptor was obtained from a young man in good health. The chain has TRBV6-4 and TRBJ2-3, with D perhaps matching TRBD2 (5 bases). The sample was blood. CDR3 in amino acids: CASSPSPTGSTQYF. DNA of the CDR3: TGTGCCAGCAGCCCATCCCCCACTGGGAGTACGCAGTATTTT.